A single sample gave rise to the 30 T cell receptor beta chains below, sequenced in a study of cytomegalovirus exposure and HLA in healthy donors. TCRdb's table, derived via immunoSEQ multiplex PCR, lists solely in-frame clones and lacks some. The sample has over 110,000 clones, about 90% seen once. Sequencing was done on a sample of PBMCs. The receptors were sampled from a man aged 18 to 35 in good health and CMV-seronegative.

The V gene is TRBV12-5, the J gene TRBJ2-5, with TRBD1 matching over 7 bases. The V gene end was trimmed by 2 bases and the J gene end by 1 base; junction bases not matched to a gene: 10. CDR3 length: 17 residues. CDR1 and CDR2 from the germline V gene are LGHNT and FRNRAP. The CDR3 nucleotides read TGTGCTAGTGGTTTGCCCCCGTTAGGGGGCCTCCAAGAGACCCAGTACTTC. Its protein is CASGLPPLGGLQETQYF.

The chain uses TRBV6-5 and TRBJ1-5; D gene uncertain. V lost 2 bases, J lost 4 bases, and 6 bases lay in between. Germline assignment: CDR1 MNHEY and CDR2 SVGAGI. The CDR3 has 13 amino acids. The CDR3 is CASSYGENQPQHF. The CDR3 bases are TGTGCCAGCAGTTACGGTGAGAATCAGCCCCAGCATTTT.

This clone was found once. This sequence joins TRBV27 and TRBJ2-7, with D perhaps TRBD1 (6 bases). The germline V gene encodes CDR1 MNHEY and CDR2 SMNVEV (reference sequence). CDR3 size: 16 residues. The V gene lost 1 base and the J gene lost 7 bases, with 20 bases spanning the gap. The chain's CDR3 is CASSLLSETGSREQYF. For the CDR3, the DNA is TGTGCCAGCAGTTTATTGTCCGAGACAGGCAGTAGGGAGCAGTACTTC.

The rearrangement links TRBV19 to TRBJ1-2; 9 positions match TRBD1. The CDR3 covers 14 residues. V dropped 4 bases and J dropped 3; count of bases not matched to a gene: 3. Germline loops: CDR1 LNHDA, CDR2 SQIVND (reference sequence). The CDR3 here is CASSTGQGDYGYTF. The CDR3 region has the DNA TGTGCCAGTAGTACGGGACAGGGCGACTATGGCTACACCTTC.

In this sample, this clone turned up once. The chain recombines TRBV6-6 with TRBJ1-1; D not resolved. The germline V gene has CDR1 MNHNY and CDR2 SVGAGI (reference sequence). Trimming pared 10 bases from V and 1 base from J, leaving 7 bases between. This CDR3 comprises 11 residues. CDR3 nucleotides: TGTGCCATTGCGGCGAACACTGAAGCTTTCTTT. As protein: CAIAANTEAFF.

The J gene is TRBJ2-7, the V gene TRBV7-4; 8 bases agree with TRBD2. From germline, CDR1 is SGHVT and CDR2 SQSDAQ. Unmatched junction bases numbered 26, after V lost 1 base and J lost 6 bases. The CDR3 consists of 21 residues. The DNA of the CDR3 is TGTGCCAGCAGCTTAGTTTGTCAACTAGCGGATATACTGACTACGAGGGTCGAGCAGTACTTC. Translation gives CASSLVCQLADILTTRVEQYF.

The chain uses TRBV6-1 and TRBJ1-5; D is unresolved. Germline V CDR1 and CDR2: MNHNS, SASEGT. There are 13 residues in the CDR3. V lost 7 bases and J 4 bases, leaving 11 bases between the germline ends. Here the CDR3 DNA reads TGTGCCAGCACCGAGGCTGGAAATCAGCCCCAGCATTTT. Its translation is CASTEAGNQPQHF.

V gene TRBV19 combines with J gene TRBJ1-4, with D possibly being TRBD1 (5 bases). Per germline, CDR1 LNHDA and CDR2 SQIVND (reference sequence). V was cut by 10 bases and J by 0 bases, with 15 bases left in between. The CDR3 is 15 residues long. The CDR3 DNA reads TGTGCCACGGCGGGACGGATAACAACTAATGAAAAACTGTTTTTT. Protein sequence: CATAGRITTNEKLFF.

Only one count was recorded for this clone. The chain recombines TRBV29-1 with TRBJ2-7, with D perhaps matching TRBD1 (6 bases). Germline V gene lookup returns CDR1 SQVTM and CDR2 ANQGSEA. V lost 5 bases and J lost 3, with 20 bases in between. The CDR3 runs 15 residues. Here the CDR3 reads CSVKIGSSDSYEQYF. The DNA for the CDR3 is TGCAGCGTTAAGATAGGAAGTTCGGACAGCTACGAGCAGTACTTC.

The CDR3 reads CASSPTSREQYF. In nucleotides, the CDR3 is TGTGCCAGCAGTCCCACTAGTCGCGAGCAGTACTTC. V and J are TRBV7-2 and TRBJ2-7; TRBD2 might be the D (5 bases). V was cut by 6 bases and J by 6 bases, with 12 bases left in between. This CDR3 has 12 residues. Germline CDR1 reads SGHTA; CDR2 reads FQGNSA.

This chain joins TRBV13 and TRBJ2-7; 9 bases line up with TRBD2. CDR1 and CDR2 from the germline V gene are PRHDT and FYEKMQ (reference sequence). V shed 5 bases, J shed 2 bases, and the junction held 10 bases outside the gene matches. The CDR3 extends over 16 amino acids. This CDR3 reads CASSTSYSGGTYEQYF. CDR3 bases: TGTGCCAGCAGCACCTCTTATAGCGGGGGCACCTACGAGCAGTACTTC.

The J gene is TRBJ1-1, the V gene TRBV18, with a possible D match to TRBD1 (6 bases). In germline, CDR1 is KGHSH, CDR2 LQKENI. Deletions cut 3 bases from V and 2 bases from J, with 13 bases between. The CDR3 has 15 residues. The CDR3 nucleotides are TGTGCCAGCTCACCTCCACAGGGACCCAACACTGAAGCTTTCTTT. Residues: CASSPPQGPNTEAFF.

The chain joins TRBV28 to TRBJ1-5; the D gene is possibly TRBD1 (6 bases). This CDR3 is built from 15 residues. From germline, CDR1 is MDHEN and CDR2 SYDVKM. Trimming removed 3 bases at V and 2 bases at J, with 11 bases between. The CDR3 DNA reads TGTGCCAGCAGTTTTGGGGGCTCGGGCAATCAGCCCCAGCATTTT. Its translation: CASSFGGSGNQPQHF. Supplemented by reference TRBV28 and TRBJ1-5, the full variable domain reads DVKVTQSSRYLVKRTGEKVFLECVQDMDHENMFWYRQDPGLGLRLIYFSYDVKMKEKGDIPEGYSVSREKKERFSLILESASTNQTSMYLCASSFGGSGNQPQHFGDGTRLSIL.

The chain recombines TRBV11-3 with TRBJ2-3, with D uncertain. Germline values: CDR1 SGHNT, CDR2 YENEEA. The CDR3 runs to 13 residues. Trimming pared 3 bases from V and 3 bases from J, leaving 7 bases between. The CDR3 DNA sequence: TGTGCCAGCAGCTTCTCCCCGACAGATACGCAGTATTTT. It encodes CASSFSPTDTQYF.

The chain uses TRBV18 and TRBJ2-2; D possibly corresponds to TRBD2 (6 bases). From germline, CDR1 is KGHSH and CDR2 LQKENI. V was trimmed by 6 bases and J by 4 bases, leaving 15 bases between them. The CDR3 covers 15 residues. CDR3 region: CASSLAGGGTGELFF. The CDR3 DNA is TGTGCCAGCTCGCTAGCCGGGGGAGGCACCGGGGAGCTGTTTTTT.

V gene TRBV9 combines with J gene TRBJ1-6, with D unclear. V lost 2 bases, J lost 7 bases, and 16 bases lay in between. This CDR3 is built from 16 residues. Germline V gives CDR1 SGDLS, CDR2 YYNGEE. The CDR3 sequence is CASSVLDGVKNSPLHF. In nucleotides, the CDR3 is TGTGCCAGCAGCGTTTTGGACGGGGTCAAAAATTCACCCCTCCACTTT.

The genes are TRBV6-1 and TRBJ2-7; possibly TRBD1 for D (5 bases). The CDR3 sequence is 14 residues long. Germline-derived CDR1 and CDR2 are MNHNS and SASEGT. Trimming stripped 6 bases from V and 5 bases from J, with 17 bases between. The CDR3 region has the DNA TGTGCCAGCAGCAGGACAAGGGTCCTCCACGAGCAGTACTTC. It specifies CASSRTRVLHEQYF.

The chain is built from TRBV2 and TRBJ1-3; a possible D gene is TRBD1 (5 bases). The germline CDR1 and CDR2 sequences are SNHLY and FYNNEI. There are 12 residues in the CDR3. V was cut by 6 bases and J by 4 bases, with 7 bases left in between. CDR3 protein: CASRGLGNTIYF. The CDR3 region has the DNA TGTGCCAGCAGGGGGCTGGGAAACACCATATATTTT.

The chain has TRBV7-2 and TRBJ2-1, with D tentatively TRBD2 (6 bases). With 1 base removed from V and 1 base from J, the gap between germline ends came to 11 bases. The CDR3 length is 16 residues. Germline CDR1 SGHTA, CDR2 FQGNSA. The CDR3 DNA sequence: TGTGCCAGCAGCTTAGGGGCTAGCGTGTCCTACAATGAGCAGTTCTTC. Protein product: CASSLGASVSYNEQFF.

This clone was picked up a small number of times. This CDR3 reads CATSREAGGPDTQYF. DNA for the CDR3: TGTGCCACCAGCAGAGAAGCGGGAGGGCCAGATACGCAGTATTTT. The rearrangement uses TRBV15 and TRBJ2-3; 10 positions agree with TRBD2. The CDR3 is made up of 15 amino acids. V lost 0 bases and J lost 4; bases outside the gene matches: 1. CDR1 is LNHNV and CDR2 is YYDKDF in the germline V gene (reference sequence).

A single count supports this clone. J is TRBJ2-7 and V is TRBV19; weak D call: TRBD2 (6 bases). The CDR3 is made up of 14 amino acids. Trimming shortened V by 1 base and J by 3 bases, and 10 bases separated the two germline ends. Per the germline V gene, CDR1 is LNHDA and CDR2 is SQIVND (reference sequence). The CDR3 DNA reads as TGTGCCAGTAGTATAGGGACTACCAGCTACGAGCAGTACTTC. Amino acids: CASSIGTTSYEQYF.

The chain employs TRBV28 and TRBJ2-3, with TRBD2 as a possible D gene (6 bases). CDR3 length: 14 amino acids. V lost 8 bases and J 2 bases, leaving 14 bases between the germline ends. Per the germline V gene, CDR1 is MDHEN and CDR2 is SYDVKM. The CDR3 here is CASAGGTPTDTQYF. Here the CDR3 DNA reads TGTGCCAGCGCTGGGGGGACTCCCACAGATACGCAGTATTTT.

The chain uses TRBV18 and TRBJ1-4; D possibly corresponds to TRBD1 (5 bases). The germline V and J ends were trimmed by 6 bases and 5 bases, with 19 bases remaining between them. Germline V gene data show CDR1 as KGHSH and CDR2 as LQKENI. CDR3 length: 16 residues. CDR3: CASSTTPQGINEKLFF. The CDR3 nucleotides read TGTGCCAGCTCCACTACACCGCAGGGAATCAATGAAAAACTGTTTTTT. The whole variable domain, filled in from reference TRBV18 and TRBJ1-4, reads NAGVMQNPRHLVRRRGQEARLRCSPMKGHSHVYWYRQLPEEGLKFMVYLQKENIIDESGMPKERFSAEFPKEGPSILRIQQVVRGDSAAYFCASSTTPQGINEKLFFGSGTQLSVL.

CDR3 DNA: TGTGCCAGCAGCCTCCCCGGGCAGGGCCAGGTCGGGAACACTGAAGCTTTCTTT. Its protein is CASSLPGQGQVGNTEAFF. V gene TRBV4-2 combines with J gene TRBJ1-1; D is possibly TRBD1 (5 bases). Germline lookup yields CDR1 LGHNA and CDR2 YNFKEQ. With 4 bases removed from V and 1 base from J, the gap between germline ends came to 22 bases. CDR3 length equals 18 residues.

This chain connects TRBV19 to TRBJ2-7; the match to TRBD2 covers 12 bases. CDR3 length: 15 amino acids. Germline V gene data show CDR1 as LNHDA and CDR2 as SQIVND (reference sequence). V lost 8 bases to trimming and J lost 4 bases; unmatched junction nucleotides: 9. The CDR3 spells CASSKTSGSIYEQYF. In DNA form, the CDR3 reads TGTGCCAGTTCCAAGACTAGCGGGAGTATATACGAGCAGTACTTC.

For the CDR3, the DNA is TGTGCCAGCAGCATAGCTTCGGCTTGGAATGAGCAGTTCTTC. It is translated as CASSIASAWNEQFF. The V call is TRBV27, the J call TRBJ2-1; no reliable D call. CDR3 length equals 14 residues. V lost 6 bases and J lost 7, with 16 bases in between. Per the germline V gene, CDR1 is MNHEY and CDR2 is SMNVEV (reference sequence).

The chain carries TRBV30 and TRBJ2-2, with TRBD1 as a possible D gene (5 bases). V lost 3 bases, J lost 5 bases, and 22 bases lay in between. Germline V gives CDR1 GTSNPN, CDR2 SVGIG (reference sequence). CDR3 length: 17 amino acids. This CDR3 reads CAWSNLRGPRETGELFF. Written as DNA, the CDR3 is TGTGCCTGGAGCAATCTAAGGGGCCCTAGGGAAACCGGGGAGCTGTTTTTT.

The table lists this clone with a count of one. The J gene is TRBJ2-1, the V gene TRBV9; D ambiguous. The CDR3 runs 15 residues. CDR1 is SGDLS and CDR2 is YYNGEE in the germline V gene. V lost 0 bases to trimming and J lost 9 bases, with 16 bases between them. The CDR3 protein is CASSVAHQRLGEQFF. The CDR3 nucleotides are TGTGCCAGCAGCGTAGCCCACCAGCGCTTGGGTGAGCAGTTCTTC.

J is TRBJ2-1 and V is TRBV9; D unresolved. V lost 3 bases, J lost 8 bases, and 18 bases lay in between. This CDR3 comprises 15 residues. Germline values: CDR1 SGDLS, CDR2 YYNGEE. The CDR3: CASSAAPRRVDEQFF. DNA of the CDR3: TGTGCCAGCAGCGCGGCGCCCCGGAGAGTGGATGAGCAGTTCTTC.

The chain has TRBV12-5 and TRBJ2-3; TRBD2 agrees at 12 bases. CDR3 length: 15 amino acids. Germline lookup yields CDR1 LGHNT and CDR2 FRNRAP. V shed 0 bases, J shed 5 bases, and the junction held 0 bases outside the gene matches. The CDR3 protein is CASGLVGLAGDTQYF. CDR3 bases: TGTGCTAGTGGTTTGGTGGGACTAGCGGGAGATACGCAGTATTTT.